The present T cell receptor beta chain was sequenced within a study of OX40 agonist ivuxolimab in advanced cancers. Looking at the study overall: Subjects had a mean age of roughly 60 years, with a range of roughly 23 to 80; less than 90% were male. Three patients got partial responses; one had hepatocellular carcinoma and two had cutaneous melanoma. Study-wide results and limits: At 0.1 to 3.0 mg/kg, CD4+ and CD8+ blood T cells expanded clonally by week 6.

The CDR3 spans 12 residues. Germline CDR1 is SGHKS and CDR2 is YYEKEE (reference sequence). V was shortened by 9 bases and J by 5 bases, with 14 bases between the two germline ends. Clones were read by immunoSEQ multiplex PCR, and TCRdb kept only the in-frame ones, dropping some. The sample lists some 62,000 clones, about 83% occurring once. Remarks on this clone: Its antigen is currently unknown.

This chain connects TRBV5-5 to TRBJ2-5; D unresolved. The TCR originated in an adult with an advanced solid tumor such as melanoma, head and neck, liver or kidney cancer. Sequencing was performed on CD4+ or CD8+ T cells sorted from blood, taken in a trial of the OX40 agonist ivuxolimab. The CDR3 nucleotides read TGTGCCACCTCCTTCTTGGGGGAGACCCAGTACTTC. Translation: CATSFLGETQYF.